The rows below give T cell receptor beta chains drawn from one sample of a study of shared clonotypes between healthy human individuals. The data were produced by immunoSEQ multiplex PCR, yet TCRdb's version contains in-frame clones alone and is incomplete. The data hold about 2,200,000 clones, with just over 90% observed a single time. Sequencing input: naive CD8+ T cells from PBMCs. These receptors all come from a man between 18 and 29 years old in good health. Some clones in this sample may be carry-over from other donors' samples. CDR3s include the opening cysteine and the closing phenylalanine or tryptophan. The D gene is left open where the match is weak. Part of the rows lack a size; the others show once, few, many or a class for expanded clones.

d_call clone_size j_call v_call cdr3_aa cdr3_nt
- - TRBJ2-5 TRBV27 CASSLHGGTQYF TGTGCCAGCAGCCTCCATGGGGGGACCCAGTACTTC
- - TRBJ1-3 TRBV19 CASSIAPAPGPTIYF TGTGCCAGTAGTATAGCGCCCGCGCCAGGGCCCACCATATATTTT
- - TRBJ1-1 TRBV5-4 CASSLVTEGWTEAFF TGTGCCAGCAGCTTGGTTACAGAGGGGTGGACTGAAGCTTTCTTT
- - TRBJ2-1 TRBV5-1 CASSLVSEQFF TGCGCCAGCAGCTTGGTTTCTGAGCAGTTCTTC
TRBD1 - TRBJ1-4 TRBV27 CASRGDRYYEKLFF TGTGCCAGCAGGGGGGACAGGTATTATGAAAAACTGTTTTTT
TRBD2 - TRBJ2-7 TRBV27 CASSALLVSGIYEQYF TGTGCCAGCAGTGCCCTTTTAGTTAGCGGGATTTACGAGCAGTACTTC
TRBD2 - TRBJ2-1 TRBV7-2 CASSLAIGAGTSSYNEQFF TGTGCCAGCAGCTTAGCAATAGGAGCAGGGACTAGCTCCTACAATGAGCAGTTCTTC
TRBD1 - TRBJ2-4 TRBV18 CASSQELQGAENIQYF TGTGCCAGCTCACAGGAATTACAGGGGGCTGAAAACATTCAGTACTTC
TRBD1 once TRBJ1-4 TRBV28 CASGPGQVIIADEKLFF TGTGCCAGCGGCCCGGGACAGGTAATCATCGCCGATGAAAAACTGTTTTTT
- - TRBJ2-1 TRBV27 CASSLDGSGEQFF TGTGCCAGCAGTTTAGACGGGTCGGGTGAGCAGTTCTTC
- - TRBJ2-1 TRBV14 CASSQEQGRNPGNEQFF TGTGCCAGCAGCCAAGAACAGGGACGAAATCCAGGAAATGAGCAGTTCTTC
- - TRBJ2-7 TRBV10-3 CAISKKSGTQINYEQYF TGTGCCATCAGTAAAAAATCCGGGACACAAATAAACTACGAGCAGTACTTC
TRBD2 - TRBJ2-7 TRBV5-6 CASSSLAESSYEQYF TGTGCCAGCAGCTCACTAGCGGAAAGCTCCTACGAGCAGTACTTC
- - TRBJ2-3 TRBV9 CASSQYGADTQYF TGTGCCAGCAGCCAATATGGGGCAGATACGCAGTATTTT
- - TRBJ2-1 TRBV9 CASSRGGRGVSSYNEQFF TGTGCCAGCAGCCGAGGAGGCAGGGGGGTTAGCTCCTACAATGAGCAGTTCTTC
- once TRBJ2-3 TRBV4-1 CASSQVVIADTDTQYF TGCGCCAGCAGCCAAGTGGTAATAGCGGACACAGATACGCAGTATTTT